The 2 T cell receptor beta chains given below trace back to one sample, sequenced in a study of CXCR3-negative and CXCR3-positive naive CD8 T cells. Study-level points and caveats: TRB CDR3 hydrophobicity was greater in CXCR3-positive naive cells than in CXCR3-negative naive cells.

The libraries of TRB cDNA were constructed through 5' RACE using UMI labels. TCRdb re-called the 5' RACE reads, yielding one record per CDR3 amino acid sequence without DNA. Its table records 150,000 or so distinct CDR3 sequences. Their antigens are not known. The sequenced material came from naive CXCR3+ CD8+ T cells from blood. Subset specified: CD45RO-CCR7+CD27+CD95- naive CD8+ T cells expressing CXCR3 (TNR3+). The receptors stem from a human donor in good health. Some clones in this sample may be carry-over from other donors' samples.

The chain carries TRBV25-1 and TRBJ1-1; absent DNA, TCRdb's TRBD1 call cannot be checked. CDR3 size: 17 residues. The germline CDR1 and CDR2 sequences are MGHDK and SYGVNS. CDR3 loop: CASSELTQTQGFSEAFF.

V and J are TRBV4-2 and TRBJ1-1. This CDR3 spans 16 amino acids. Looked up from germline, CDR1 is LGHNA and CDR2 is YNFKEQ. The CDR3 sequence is CASSQLRSVMNTEAFF.